This paragraph reports one T cell receptor (beta chain). These data originate in a study of control samples from healthy donors and cancer patients. The CDR3 is 15 residues long. Germline-derived CDR1 and CDR2 are ENHRY and SYGVKD. V lost 7 bases to trimming and J lost 7 bases; unmatched junction nucleotides: 11. The protocol was immunoSEQ multiplex PCR, while the TCRdb copy is restricted to in-frame clones and leaves out a portion. The sample includes tens of thousands of clones, 85% to 95% seen only once; the top ten take nearly 1.5%. V gene TRBV10-3 combines with J gene TRBJ2-2, with 8 nucleotides matching TRBD2. Sequencing input: blood. This TCR derives from a woman aged 25 to 39 in good health. The CDR3: CAITPGGGSDGELFF. CDR3 in DNA: TGTGCCATCACCCCCGGGGGGGGAAGTGACGGGGAGCTGTTTTTT.